Below are 13 T cell receptor beta chains sequenced from a single sample in a study of shared clonotypes between healthy human individuals. Only in-frame clones appear in the TCRdb table, and some are missing; sequencing was by immunoSEQ multiplex PCR. Found here are 2 million or so clones, 95% of them singletons; the top ten hold 0.1% to 0.15%. Sequenced: naive CD4+ T cells sorted from blood. The sample's subset: CD45RA+ positively selected. These receptors were collected from a man between 18 and 29 years old in good health.

The rearrangement links TRBV19 to TRBJ1-6; D uncertain. Germline V lookup: CDR1 LNHDA, CDR2 SQIVND (reference sequence). The CDR3 contains 14 residues. V was cut by 5 bases and J by 8 bases, with 13 bases left in between. CDR3 in amino acids: CASSLVLADSPLHF. CDR3 nucleotides: TGTGCCAGTAGTTTGGTTCTAGCGGATTCACCCCTCCACTTT.

The chain combines TRBV27 with TRBJ1-4; 8 bases fit TRBD1. The CDR3 has 15 residues. The germline gives CDR1 MNHEY, CDR2 SMNVEV (reference sequence). J lost 13 bases, V lost 4 bases, and 14 bases had no gene match. DNA of the CDR3: TGTGCCAGCAGTTCTGGACAGGGCAGCTATGAGGTACTGTTTTTT. Encoded protein: CASSSGQGSYEVLFF.

This chain connects TRBV29-1 to TRBJ1-1, with D uncertain. This CDR3 has 12 amino acids. CDR1 and CDR2 from the germline V gene are SQVTM and ANQGSEA. Trimming took off 7 bases at V and 7 bases at J, with 16 bases between the two ends. The CDR3 DNA follows: TGCAGCGCCGGGGTGATGGAGTTTGAAGCTTTCTTT. It codes for CSAGVMEFEAFF.

The chain recombines TRBV6-6 with TRBJ2-1, with 9 nucleotides matching TRBD2. With V trimmed by 4 bases and J by 7 bases, 11 bases remained unmatched. There are 16 residues in the CDR3. Looked up from germline, CDR1 is MNHNY and CDR2 is SVGAGI (reference sequence). CDR3 nucleotides: TGTGCCAGCAGTTCATCCAGCGGGAGGCCTATTAATGAGCAGTTCTTC. It encodes CASSSSSGRPINEQFF.

This rearrangement joins TRBV4-3 to TRBJ2-7, with 10 bases that match TRBD2. CDR3 size: 21 residues. J was trimmed by 2 bases and V by 0 bases; bases with no gene match: 19. Germline V gives CDR1 LGHNA, CDR2 YSLEER. The CDR3: CASSQDLPLAGEWRHAYEQYF. The CDR3 nucleotides are TGCGCCAGCAGCCAAGATCTTCCCCTAGCGGGAGAATGGCGGCATGCCTACGAGCAGTACTTC.

This sequence joins TRBV2 and TRBJ2-4; perhaps D is TRBD1 or TRBD2 (6 bases each). The CDR3 sequence is 15 residues long. V was cut by 3 bases and J by 6 bases, with 15 bases left in between. CDR1 is SNHLY, CDR2 FYNNEI, per germline. CDR3 protein: CASSDLRGAGNIQYF. Written as DNA, the CDR3 is TGTGCCAGCAGTGACTTAAGGGGGGCCGGAAACATTCAGTACTTC.

Concerning this clone itself: At the DNA level, this CDR3 is encoded by other sequences in the same sample as well. This chain connects TRBV18 to TRBJ1-2; D is undetermined. Deletions cut 3 bases from V and 0 bases from J, with 8 bases between. Germline loops: CDR1 KGHSH, CDR2 LQKENI. The CDR3 length is 14 residues. CDR3 protein: CASSPAGANYGYTF. CDR3 DNA: TGTGCCAGCTCACCGGCTGGAGCTAACTATGGCTACACCTTC.

This rearrangement joins TRBV6-4 to TRBJ1-2, with a weak D call TRBD1 (5 bases). The V gene lost 5 bases and the J gene lost 2 bases, with 15 bases spanning the gap. Germline-derived CDR1 and CDR2 are MRHNA and SNTAGT. The CDR3 contains 15 residues. CDR3 sequence (DNA): TGTGCCAGCAGTCGGTCAGGGTCTGGCAACTATGGCTACACCTTC. It specifies CASSRSGSGNYGYTF.

The gene calls are TRBV5-6 and TRBJ1-6, with D unclear. The CDR3 is 17 residues long. Germline CDR1 reads SGHDT; CDR2 reads YYEEEE. V was clipped by 0 bases and J by 10 bases, with 20 bases between them. CDR3: CASSLAELSSWSSPLHF. CDR3 coding DNA: TGTGCCAGCAGCTTGGCCGAACTTAGCAGTTGGAGCTCACCCCTCCACTTT.

The CDR3: CAWRRQGGNQPQHF. CDR3 DNA sequence: TGTGCCTGGAGACGACAGGGCGGCAATCAGCCCCAGCATTTT. V is TRBV30 and J is TRBJ1-5, with 7 nucleotides matching TRBD1. The CDR3 runs 14 residues. Germline V CDR1 and CDR2: GTSNPN, SVGIG (reference sequence). The V segment lost 3 bases and the J segment 2 bases; nucleotides outside the gene matches: 4.

The chain is built from TRBV2 and TRBJ2-7, with TRBD1 as a possible D gene (5 bases). V was shortened by 5 bases and J by 1 base, with 12 bases between the two germline ends. CDR1 is SNHLY, CDR2 FYNNEI, per germline. The CDR3 is made up of 14 amino acids. CDR3 in amino acids: CASSRRQTSYEQYF. The CDR3 DNA reads TGTGCCAGCAGTAGGCGACAGACTTCCTACGAGCAGTACTTC. The whole variable domain, filled in from reference TRBV2 and TRBJ2-7, reads EPEVTQTPSHQVTQMGQEVILRCVPISNHLYFYWYRQILGQKVEFLVSFYNNEISEKSEIFDDQFSVERPDGSNFTLKIRSTKLEDSAMYFCASSRRQTSYEQYFGPGTRLTVT.

The rearrangement links TRBV30 to TRBJ2-5; D not resolved. The CDR3 has 13 amino acids. Germline CDR1 and CDR2: GTSNPN and SVGIG (reference sequence). The V gene lost 2 bases and the J gene lost 5 bases, with 12 bases spanning the gap. CDR3 sequence: CAWSPTSRETQYF. CDR3 DNA: TGTGCCTGGAGTCCCACATCCCGGGAGACCCAGTACTTC.

The chain recombines TRBV5-1 with TRBJ2-1, with 8 bases matching TRBD2. Germline V gene sequence: CDR1 SGHRS, CDR2 YFSETQ. The CDR3 spans 15 residues. Losses at the gene ends were 1 base for V and 8 bases for J; bases not matched to a gene: 8. As DNA, the CDR3 is TGCGCCAGCAGCTTGTCGGGAGGGCCAAAGGATGAGCAGTTCTTC. Translation: CASSLSGGPKDEQFF.